This paragraph covers one T cell receptor beta chain sequence. Using immunoSEQ multiplex PCR, the repertoire was profiled, and TCRdb retains in-frame clones only, with some absent. The sample lists 250,000 to 350,000 clones, around 85% occurring once. This sample was included in a study of blood T cell repertoires in COVID-19. This TCR came from a human donor with COVID-19, enrolled during active disease. The donor label of this sample is uncertain. The material sequenced was peripheral blood.

The CDR3 loop reads CASSPDQGGGYTF. DNA for the CDR3: TGTGCCAGCTCACCCGACCAGGGTGGTGGCTACACCTTC. V gene TRBV18 combines with J gene TRBJ1-2; D possibly corresponds to TRBD1 (5 bases). Germline CDR1 reads KGHSH; CDR2 reads LQKENI. V dropped 3 bases and J dropped 7 bases, with 12 bases sitting between them. CDR3 length: 13 residues.